The rows below give T cell receptor beta chains drawn from one sample of a study of T cell responses to AZD1222 COVID-19 vaccine. Using immunoSEQ multiplex PCR, the repertoire was profiled, and TCRdb retains in-frame clones only, with some absent. This sample has 50,000 to 85,000 clones, with 79% found just once. The sequences come from peripheral blood, collected on day 0 of MenACWY control vaccination. The receptors were sampled from an adult in good health. The CDR3 runs from the conserved cysteine through the conserved F or W. A D gene is named only where the DNA matches it firmly. Clone size is stated in some rows and not others, as once, few, many or a class when expanded.

>-|TRBJ1-1|TRBV19|-
CASSLQQGTAFF
>-|TRBJ2-2|TRBV5-1|TRBD1
CASSLVGTGAYTGELFF
>once|TRBJ1-2|TRBV5-1|TRBD1
CASSSTGGNYGYTF
>-|TRBJ1-5|TRBV19|TRBD1
CASSIGAGGLFQPQHF
>-|TRBJ1-1|TRBV19|-
CASSIPSTTEAFF
>once|TRBJ2-1|TRBV9|-
CASSVGTELSYNEQFF
>-|TRBJ2-1|TRBV5-1|TRBD2
CASSLLSTGLSSYNEQFF
>few|TRBJ1-6|TRBV5-1|-
CASSSLGGMNSPLHF
>-|TRBJ1-6|TRBV30|-
CAWRKGGESPLHF
>-|TRBJ2-3|TRBV4-2|TRBD2
CASSKTGGGTDTQYF
>-|TRBJ2-1|TRBV12-3/TRBV12-4|-
CASSPDRLRAEFF
>-|TRBJ1-6|TRBV3-1/TRBV3-2|-
CASSQVEGNSPLHF
>-|TRBJ1-1|TRBV30|-
CAWSWGGTEAFF
>-|TRBJ1-1|TRBV7-2|-
CASSLAVSGGEAFF
>few|TRBJ2-2|TRBV9|-
CASTPRGGSGELFF
>-|TRBJ2-5|TRBV5-1|-
CASSLGNSQETQYF
>-|TRBJ2-3|TRBV29-1|-
CSVLKDGYTQYF
>-|TRBJ2-3|TRBV7-9|TRBD1
CASSLAGQSTDTQYF
>-|TRBJ2-3|TRBV30|TRBD2
CAWRPGLADTDTQYF
>-|TRBJ2-5|TRBV6-5|-
CASERGYQETQYF
>few|TRBJ1-1|TRBV21-1|-
CASSKVEGSDGEAFF
>-|TRBJ2-2|TRBV19|-
CASRNPYNTGELFF
>-|TRBJ2-2|TRBV11-2|-
CASSFVPANTGELFF
>few|TRBJ2-1|TRBV15|-
CATSRGPQLIEQFF
>-|TRBJ1-4|TRBV28|-
CASSLGGSDEKLFF
>-|TRBJ2-1|TRBV6-2/TRBV6-3|-
CASSYGELNEQFF
>once|TRBJ2-7|TRBV19|-
CASRGTAASYEQYF
>-|TRBJ1-1|TRBV19|-
CASTAGAEAFF
>-|TRBJ1-3|TRBV7-9|-
CASQGNSGNTIYF
>few|TRBJ1-1|TRBV4-3|-
CASSQDRPTGGNTEAFF
>-|TRBJ1-5|TRBV2|TRBD1
CATSTGAGNQPQHF
>-|TRBJ2-5|TRBV6-2/TRBV6-3|-
CASSYPRGGQETQYF
>-|TRBJ1-2|TRBV19|TRBD1
CASSRQGSNGYTF
>-|TRBJ1-1|TRBV2|TRBD1
CASSIIGTGGEAFF
>-|TRBJ2-7|TRBV30|TRBD2
CAGELAGGLSGQYF
>-|TRBJ1-2|TRBV3-1/TRBV3-2|-
CASSQERAVDGYTF
>-|TRBJ1-1|TRBV7-9|-
CASSLGDVNTEAFF
>-|TRBJ2-2|TRBV18|TRBD2
CASSPIAGGPGTGELFF
>-|TRBJ1-5|TRBV4-3|-
CASSQELRDPQHF
>once|TRBJ1-1|TRBV5-1|TRBD1
CASSLGDRDVTEAFF
>-|TRBJ1-2|TRBV19|-
CASSMGGLNYGYTF
>-|TRBJ1-5|TRBV3-1/TRBV3-2|TRBD1
CASSQGTGSQPQHF
>-|TRBJ2-3|TRBV6-2/TRBV6-3|-
CASSLGASDPSTDTQYF
>few|TRBJ2-5|TRBV5-6|-
CASSLPGTTETQYF
>-|TRBJ2-3|TRBV19|-
CASGAVSTDTQYF
>-|TRBJ2-1|TRBV18|TRBD2
CASSAGGVNEQFF
>-|TRBJ2-1|TRBV7-2|-
CASRAGYNEQFF
>-|TRBJ2-2|TRBV7-8|TRBD1
CASSRGGGPTGELFF
>-|TRBJ1-2|TRBV5-5|TRBD1
CATTGDHYGYTF
>-|TRBJ2-7|TRBV12-5|TRBD1
CASSNGQGGYEQYF
>-|TRBJ2-5|TRBV18|TRBD1
CASSLGQDQETQYF